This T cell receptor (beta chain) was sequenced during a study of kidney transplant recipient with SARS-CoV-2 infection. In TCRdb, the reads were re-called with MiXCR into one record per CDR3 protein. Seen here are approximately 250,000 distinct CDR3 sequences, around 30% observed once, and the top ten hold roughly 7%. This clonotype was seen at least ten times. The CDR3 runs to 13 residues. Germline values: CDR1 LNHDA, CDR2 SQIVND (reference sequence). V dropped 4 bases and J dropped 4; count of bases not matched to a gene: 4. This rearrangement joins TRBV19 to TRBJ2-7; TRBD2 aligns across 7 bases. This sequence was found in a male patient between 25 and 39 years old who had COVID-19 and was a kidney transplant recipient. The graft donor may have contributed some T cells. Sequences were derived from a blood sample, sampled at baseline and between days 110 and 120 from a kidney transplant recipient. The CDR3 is CASSTSGGYEQYF. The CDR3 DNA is TGTGCCAGTAGTACCTCGGGGGGTTACGAGCAGTACTTC. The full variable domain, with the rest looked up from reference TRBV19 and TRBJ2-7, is DGGITQSPKYLFRKEGQNVTLSCEQNLNHDAMYWYRQDPGQGLRLIYYSQIVNDFQKGDIAEGYSVSREKKESFPLTVTSAQKNPTAFYLCASSTSGGYEQYFGPGTRLTVT.